What follows are 15 T cell receptor beta chains derived from one specimen sequenced in a study of molecular identifiers for immune sequencing clone quantification. In TCRdb, the PCR reads were re-called with MiXCR into one record per CDR3 protein. Of under 800,000 distinct CDR3 sequences listed, roughly 25% were seen once; the top ten hold 0.6% to 0.9%. Sequencing was carried out using naive CD8+ T cells from blood, with Jurkat cell RNA spiked in. Subset meaning: FACS-sorted CD8+CD4-CCR7+CD45RA+ naive T cells. These receptors all come from a human donor in good health. Some libraries in this study had Jurkat cell RNA spiked in.

The chain carries TRBV12-5 and TRBJ1-2, with D perhaps TRBD1 (6 bases). This CDR3 has 14 amino acids. Trimming removed 4 bases from V and 4 bases from J, with 13 bases in between. CDR1 and CDR2 (germline): LGHNT, FRNRAP. Here the CDR3 reads CASGSTGTLYGYTF. The CDR3, as DNA: TGTGCTAGTGGTTCTACCGGGACACTCTATGGCTACACCTTC.

This clonotype was recorded many times. The V and J genes are TRBV10-3 and TRBJ2-3; D is ambiguous. V was pared by 2 bases and J by 2 bases, with 5 bases between. Germline V gene sequence: CDR1 ENHRY, CDR2 SYGVKD. This CDR3 is built from 13 residues. CDR3 amino acids: CAISETFTDTQYF. CDR3 bases: TGTGCCATCAGTGAGACGTTCACAGATACGCAGTATTTT.

The chain recombines TRBV11-2 with TRBJ1-5; TRBD1 aligns across 9 bases. V was pared by 5 bases and J by 4 bases, with 9 bases of the junction left unmatched. Looked up from germline, CDR1 is SGHAT and CDR2 is FQNNGV. The CDR3 totals 16 residues. The CDR3 DNA reads as TGTGCCAGCAGCACCCGGACAGGGGAGATGAATCAGCCCCAGCATTTT. Its translation is CASSTRTGEMNQPQHF.

The gene calls are TRBV27 and TRBJ1-5, with D possibly matching TRBD1 (6 bases). Per the germline V gene, CDR1 is MNHEY and CDR2 is SMNVEV (reference sequence). The CDR3 is made up of 14 amino acids. The V and J ends lost 5 bases and 6 bases respectively, with 14 bases between them. The CDR3 loop is CASSPTGFRQPQHF. DNA for the CDR3: TGTGCCAGCAGTCCCACAGGGTTCCGTCAGCCCCAGCATTTT.

This clonotype was found a few times. The genes are TRBV2 and TRBJ2-1, with TRBD2 matching 10 bases. This CDR3 has 16 residues. Germline trimming cut 5 bases from V and 3 bases from J; bases unmatched to any gene: 7. Germline V gene data show CDR1 as SNHLY and CDR2 as FYNNEI. CDR3 sequence: CASSSHSGGYYNEQFF. CDR3 bases: TGTGCCAGCAGTTCACATAGCGGGGGGTACTACAATGAGCAGTTCTTC.

There are a few counts of this clonotype. Possible read error: a much larger clone is one base away. V and J are TRBV2 and TRBJ2-1; D gene uncertain. V was clipped by 6 bases and J by 0 bases, with 6 bases between them. The CDR3 is made up of 13 amino acids. Looked up from germline, CDR1 is SNHLY and CDR2 is FYNNEI. The CDR3 protein is CASSRTSYNEQFF. The CDR3 DNA reads as TGTGCCAGCAGCCGTACCTCCTACAATGAGCAGTTCTTC.

This clonotype was detected ten times or more. The V call is TRBV27, the J call TRBJ1-5; D gene uncertain. The CDR3 sequence is 14 residues long. The V gene lost 4 bases and the J gene lost 7 bases, with 14 bases spanning the gap. Germline CDR1 reads MNHEY; CDR2 reads SMNVEV (reference sequence). The CDR3 sequence is CASSSGWVEQPQHF. The CDR3 DNA is TGTGCCAGCAGTTCCGGTTGGGTCGAGCAGCCCCAGCATTTT.

This clonotype was counted at least ten times. One junction end disagrees with the germline gene, perhaps due to a read error. The CDR3 sequence is CASSFSSGGTLGSF. The CDR3, as DNA: TGTGCCAGCAGCTTCAGTAGCGGGGGAACGTTAGGGAGCTTC. This chain links TRBV5-4 with TRBJ2-7; 9 bases match TRBD2. CDR1 and CDR2 from the germline V gene are SGHNT and YYREEE (reference sequence). There are 14 residues in the CDR3.

This clonotype was seen repeatedly, ten times or more. The chain combines TRBV27 with TRBJ2-7; 9 nucleotides align to TRBD1. The CDR3 totals 14 residues. CDR1 is MNHEY, CDR2 SMNVEV, per germline (reference sequence). J lost 4 bases, V lost 3 bases, and 4 bases had no gene match. DNA for the CDR3: TGTGCCAGCAGTTTTGCGACAGGGGGGTACGAGCAGTACTTC. Amino acid sequence: CASSFATGGYEQYF.

The V and J genes are TRBV20-1 and TRBJ2-7; D is unresolved. V was clipped by 0 bases and J by 4 bases, with 7 bases between them. The germline V gene encodes CDR1 DFQATT and CDR2 SNEGSKA (reference sequence). This CDR3 comprises 12 residues. CDR3: CSARDWSYEQYF. In DNA, the CDR3 is TGCAGTGCTAGAGATTGGTCTTACGAGCAGTACTTC.

V is TRBV30 and J is TRBJ2-3; maybe TRBD2 (6 bases). With 3 bases removed from V and 6 bases from J, the gap between germline ends came to 13 bases. This CDR3 comprises 13 residues. In germline, CDR1 is GTSNPN, CDR2 SVGIG (reference sequence). CDR3 bases: TGTGCCTGGAGCGGGGACTCATCGGATACGCAGTATTTT. The encoded protein is CAWSGDSSDTQYF.

The chain links TRBV19 to TRBJ2-2, with D unresolved. The length of the CDR3 is 13 residues. Trimming shortened V by 2 bases and J by 6 bases, and 7 bases separated the two germline ends. Germline V lookup: CDR1 LNHDA, CDR2 SQIVND (reference sequence). Here the CDR3 reads CASSIQVAGELFF. The CDR3 nucleotides are TGTGCCAGTAGTATACAGGTGGCCGGGGAGCTGTTTTTT.

In regard to this clonotype: This could be a read error, since a much larger clone is one nucleotide away. The chain carries TRBV3-1 and TRBJ2-7; either TRBD1 or TRBD2 may fit D (5 bases each). This CDR3 spans 13 amino acids. CDR1 LGHDT and CDR2 YNNKEL come from the germline V gene (reference sequence). This chain's CDR3 is CASSFGTVYAQYF. For the CDR3, the DNA is TGTGCCAGCAGCTTCGGGACCGTCTACGCGCAGTACTTC.

This clonotype occurred many times. This rearrangement joins TRBV30 to TRBJ2-7; a weak D match, TRBD1 (5 bases). The CDR3 length is 13 residues. Germline lookup yields CDR1 GTSNPN and CDR2 SVGIG (reference sequence). V was cut by 0 bases and J by 4 bases, with 10 bases left in between. This CDR3 is CAWSVIQAYEQYF. The CDR3 nucleotides are TGTGCCTGGAGTGTAATACAGGCATACGAGCAGTACTTC.

The table lists this clonotype with many counts. V is TRBV11-2 and J is TRBJ1-1; a possible D gene is TRBD1 (6 bases). Trimming stripped 5 bases from V and 5 bases from J, with 18 bases between. The CDR3 consists of 15 residues. Per the germline V gene, CDR1 is SGHAT and CDR2 is FQNNGV. The CDR3 coding sequence is TGTGCCAGCAGCCTCCTACAGGGAAGTGAAACTGAAGCTTTCTTT. Its protein product is CASSLLQGSETEAFF. The complete variable domain, with remaining parts taken from reference TRBV11-2 and TRBJ1-1, reads EAGVAQSPRYKIIEKRQSVAFWCNPISGHATLYWYQQILGQGPKLLIQFQNNGVVDDSQLPKDRFSAERLKGVDSTLKIQPAKLEDSAVYLCASSLLQGSETEAFFGQGTRLTVV.